Listed below are T cell receptor beta chains from one sample, sequenced in a study of blood T cell repertoires in COVID-19. Here immunoSEQ multiplex PCR was the method, and the copy in TCRdb shows in-frame clones only, minus some. The sample shows about 120,000 clones, around 81% of them seen only once. The sequenced sample consisted of peripheral blood. The source is a human donor in a cohort sampled during active COVID-19. Each CDR3 is given with its conserved first and last residue. D genes are given only for firm matches. Clone size is not always given. Where it is, it says once, few, many or a class for expanded clones.

j_call | d_call | clone_size | v_call | cdr3_aa | cdr3_nt
TRBJ2-7 | TRBD1 | - | TRBV27 | CASSPRTSGTGQNEQYF | TGTGCCAGCAGTCCACGCACCTCCGGGACAGGGCAGAACGAGCAGTACTTC
TRBJ2-7 | - | - | TRBV28 | CASSPGTYEQYF | TGTGCCAGCAGTCCGGGAACCTACGAGCAGTACTTC
TRBJ2-7 | TRBD2 | - | TRBV5-1 | CATRPGGDYEQYF | TGCGCCACCAGACCCGGGGGGGACTACGAGCAGTACTTC
TRBJ2-7 | TRBD2 | - | TRBV7-2 | CASSFSLTSGGYEQYF | TGTGCCAGCAGCTTTTCTCTGACTAGCGGGGGATACGAGCAGTACTTC
TRBJ1-5 | - | - | TRBV11-2 | CASSLVYNQPQHF | TGTGCCAGCAGCTTAGTCTACAATCAGCCCCAGCATTTT
TRBJ2-5 | - | once | TRBV28 | CASRVGQAGQETQYF | TGTGCCAGCAGGGTAGGACAGGCGGGGCAAGAGACCCAGTACTTC
TRBJ1-1 | TRBD1 | - | TRBV5-1 | CARSGGQGGTEAFF | TGCGCCCGCAGCGGGGGACAGGGGGGCACTGAAGCTTTCTTT
TRBJ1-2 | - | - | TRBV28 | CASSLQPGYGYTF | TGTGCCAGCAGTTTACAGCCAGGGTATGGCTACACCTTC
TRBJ2-7 | TRBD1 | - | TRBV3-1/TRBV3-2 | CASERTGLNEQYF | TGTGCCAGCGAACGGACAGGGTTGAACGAGCAGTACTTC
TRBJ1-2 | - | - | TRBV7-6 | CASSLGQSSNYGYTF | TGTGCCAGCAGCTTAGGACAGTCTTCTAACTATGGCTACACCTTC
TRBJ2-1 | - | once | TRBV13 | CASSSPLRDEQFF | TGTGCCAGCAGCTCCCCCCTGCGAGATGAGCAGTTCTTC
TRBJ1-6 | - | - | TRBV7-9 | CASSLEASNSPLHF | TGTGCCAGCAGCTTAGAAGCTTCTAATTCACCCCTCCACTTT
TRBJ1-4 | TRBD1 | - | TRBV19 | CASRDRGHEKLFF | TGTGCCAGTAGGGACAGGGGGCATGAAAAACTGTTTTTT
TRBJ1-6 | - | - | TRBV14 | CASSQDRGNSPLHF | TGTGCCAGCAGCCAAGACAGGGGTAATTCACCCCTCCACTTT
TRBJ1-5 | TRBD1 | - | TRBV5-1 | CASSRDRDQPQHF | TGCGCCAGCAGCCGCGACAGGGATCAGCCCCAGCATTTT
TRBJ2-7 | TRBD2 | - | TRBV6-6 | CASSYTEGLLGEQYF | TGTGCCAGCAGTTATACCGAGGGACTACTTGGCGAGCAGTACTTC
TRBJ1-6 | - | - | TRBV5-8 | CASSGRATGTPLHF | TGTGCCAGCAGCGGGAGAGCTACGGGTACACCCCTCCACTTT
TRBJ1-1 | - | - | TRBV12-3/TRBV12-4 | CASRRVNEAFF | TGTGCCAGCAGGAGGGTTAATGAAGCTTTCTTT
TRBJ2-5 | - | - | TRBV6-6 | CASSPMPPLTGIQETQYF | TGTGCCAGCAGTCCCATGCCCCCCTTGACAGGTATACAAGAGACCCAGTACTTC
TRBJ2-7 | - | - | TRBV19 | CASRTTVSSYEQYF | TGTGCCAGTAGGACAACAGTGAGCTCCTACGAGCAGTACTTC
TRBJ2-2 | - | - | TRBV5-6 | CASSFTGTRWYGELFF | TGTGCCAGCAGCTTTACAGGGACGAGGTGGTACGGGGAGCTGTTTTTT
TRBJ2-3 | TRBD1 | - | TRBV10-3 | CAISDTGGVGDTQYF | TGTGCCATCAGTGACACAGGGGGCGTGGGAGATACGCAGTATTTT
TRBJ1-1 | - | few | TRBV29-1 | CSARQHLNTEAFF | TGCAGCGCACGACAGCACCTGAACACTGAAGCTTTCTTT
TRBJ2-3 | - | - | TRBV14 | CASSQKFRGGSTDTQYF | TGTGCCAGCAGCCAAAAGTTCAGGGGCGGGAGCACAGATACGCAGTATTTT
TRBJ1-5 | - | - | TRBV5-6 | CASSLGRSNQPQHF | TGTGCCAGCAGCTTGGGCCGGAGCAATCAGCCCCAGCATTTT
TRBJ1-3 | - | - | TRBV7-3 | CASSAKPGVPGNTIYF | TGTGCCAGCAGCGCCAAACCAGGGGTCCCTGGAAACACCATATATTTT
TRBJ1-1 | TRBD1 | - | TRBV11-2 | CASSLVGTENTEAFF | TGTGCCAGCAGCTTAGTTGGGACAGAGAACACTGAAGCTTTCTTT